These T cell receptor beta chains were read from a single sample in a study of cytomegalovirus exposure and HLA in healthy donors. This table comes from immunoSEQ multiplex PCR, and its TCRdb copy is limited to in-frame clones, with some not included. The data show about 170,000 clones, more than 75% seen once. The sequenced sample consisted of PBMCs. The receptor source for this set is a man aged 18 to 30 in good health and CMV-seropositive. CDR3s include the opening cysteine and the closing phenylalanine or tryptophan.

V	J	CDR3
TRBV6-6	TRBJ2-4	CASGTGEGNIQYF
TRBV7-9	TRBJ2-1	CASSSTSGISYNEQFF
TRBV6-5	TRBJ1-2	CASSYLGSGPLYF
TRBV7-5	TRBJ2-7	CARSLNLEQYF
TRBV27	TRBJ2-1	CASSTGTQSYNEQFF
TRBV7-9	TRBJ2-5	CASSWGDFETQYF
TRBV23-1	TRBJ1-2	CASSASRDRATGYTF
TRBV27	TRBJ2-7	CATRDEYGKEYEQYF
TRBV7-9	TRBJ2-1	CASSSLADLLYNEQFF
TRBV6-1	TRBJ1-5	CASISGWYSNQPQHF
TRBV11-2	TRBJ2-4	CASSSGGNIQYF
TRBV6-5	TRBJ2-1	CASSYGASGVNEQFF
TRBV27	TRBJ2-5	CASSLAGGPQETQYF
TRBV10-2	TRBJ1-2	CASTQGQGYGYTF
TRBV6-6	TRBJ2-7	CASSYSGDEQYF
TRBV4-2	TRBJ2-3	CASSQDYLSTDTQYF
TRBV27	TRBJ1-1	CASSAGGAAEAFF
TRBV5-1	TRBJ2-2	CASRKGTGDTGELFF
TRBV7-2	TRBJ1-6	CASSLTEGGPPLHF
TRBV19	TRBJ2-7	CASSPGTGRYEQYF
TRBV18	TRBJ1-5	CASSPLPSGPQHF
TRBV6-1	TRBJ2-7	CASRYLQGSSYEQYF
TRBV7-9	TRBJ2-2	CASSPYTTGELFF
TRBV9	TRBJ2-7	CASSVGQGPIYEQYF
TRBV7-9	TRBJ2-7	CASSPTGIMRYEQYF
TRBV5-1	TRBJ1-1	CASSFTTGVGAEAFF
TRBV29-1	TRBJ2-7	CSVNTGYEQYF
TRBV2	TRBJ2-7	CASMDSELSSYEQYF
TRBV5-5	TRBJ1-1	CASSLGANTEAFF
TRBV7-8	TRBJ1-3	CASSLLGTPSGNTIYF
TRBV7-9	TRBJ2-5	CASSAVGETQYF
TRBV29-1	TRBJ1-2	CSVVGQGGGYTF
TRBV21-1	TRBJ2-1	CASSKGGSAGGPWNEQFF
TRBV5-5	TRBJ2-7	CASSQPDRGTPTDF
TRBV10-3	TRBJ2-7	CASRKSGRGAYEQYF
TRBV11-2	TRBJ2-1	CAGAQGSWRGNEQFF
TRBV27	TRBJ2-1	CASKRGGNFDEQFF
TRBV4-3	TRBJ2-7	CASSQEGLAGSYEQYF
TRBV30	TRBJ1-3	CAWSPGNTIYF
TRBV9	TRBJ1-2	CASSAHGTEPNYGYTF
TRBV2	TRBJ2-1	CASSRLAGGVYEQFF
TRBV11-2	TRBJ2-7	CASSASFGSYEQYF
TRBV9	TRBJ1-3	CASSGGQGGRNTIYF
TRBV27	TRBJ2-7	CASSLRTGEQYF
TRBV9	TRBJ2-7	CASSVAGANYEQYF
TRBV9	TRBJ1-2	CASTSPGGYGYTF
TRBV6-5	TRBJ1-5	CASSLNRNQPQHF